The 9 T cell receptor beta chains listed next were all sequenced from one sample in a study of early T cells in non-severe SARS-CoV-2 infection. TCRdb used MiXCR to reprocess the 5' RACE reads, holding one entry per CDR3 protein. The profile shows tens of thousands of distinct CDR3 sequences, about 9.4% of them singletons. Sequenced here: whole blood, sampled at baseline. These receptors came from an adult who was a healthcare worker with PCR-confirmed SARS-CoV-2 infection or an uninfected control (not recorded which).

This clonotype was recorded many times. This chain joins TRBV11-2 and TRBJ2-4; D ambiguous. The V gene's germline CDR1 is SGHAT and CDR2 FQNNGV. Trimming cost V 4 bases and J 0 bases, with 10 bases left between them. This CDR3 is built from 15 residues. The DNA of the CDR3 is TGTGCCAGCAGCTCCACAGAGCTAGCCAAAAACATTCAGTACTTC. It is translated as CASSSTELAKNIQYF.

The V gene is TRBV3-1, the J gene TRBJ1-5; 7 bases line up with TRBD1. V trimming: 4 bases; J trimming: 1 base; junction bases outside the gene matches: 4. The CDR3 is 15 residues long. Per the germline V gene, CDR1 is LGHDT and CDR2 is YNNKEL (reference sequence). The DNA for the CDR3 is TGTGCCAGCAGCCCACAGGGGTTGAGCAATCAGCCCCAGCATTTT. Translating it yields CASSPQGLSNQPQHF. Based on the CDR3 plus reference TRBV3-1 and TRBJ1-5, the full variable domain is DTAVSQTPKYLVTQMGNDKSIKCEQNLGHDTMYWYKQDSKKFLKIMFSYNNKELIINETVPNRFSPKSPDKAHLNLHINSLELGDSAVYFCASSPQGLSNQPQHFGDGTRLSIL.

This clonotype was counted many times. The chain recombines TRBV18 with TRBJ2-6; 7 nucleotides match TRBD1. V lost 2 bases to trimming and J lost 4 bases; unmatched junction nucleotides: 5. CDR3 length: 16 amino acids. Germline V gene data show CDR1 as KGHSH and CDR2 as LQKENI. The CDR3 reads CASSPNRGTGANVLTF. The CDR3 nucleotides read TGTGCCAGCTCACCAAACAGGGGTACCGGGGCCAACGTCCTGACTTTC.

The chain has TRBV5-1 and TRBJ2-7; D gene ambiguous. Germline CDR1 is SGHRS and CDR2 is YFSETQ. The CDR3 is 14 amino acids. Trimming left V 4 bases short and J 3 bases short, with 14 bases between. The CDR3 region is CASSPDGDVYEQYF. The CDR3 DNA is TGCGCCAGCAGCCCGGACGGAGACGTCTACGAGCAGTACTTC.

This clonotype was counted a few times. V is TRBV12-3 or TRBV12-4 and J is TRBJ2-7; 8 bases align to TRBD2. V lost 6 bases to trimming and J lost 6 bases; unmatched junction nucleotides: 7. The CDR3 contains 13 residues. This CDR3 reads CASSAGLVVEQYF. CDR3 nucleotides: TGTGCCAGCAGCGCGGGACTAGTCGTCGAGCAGTACTTC.

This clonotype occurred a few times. CDR3 DNA sequence: TGTGCCAGTAGTATCCATGAGGGGCCTGGGGCCAACGTCCTGACTTTC. Encoded protein: CASSIHEGPGANVLTF. The chain carries TRBV19 and TRBJ2-6; D tentatively fits TRBD1 or TRBD2 (5 bases each). This CDR3 contains 16 residues. V was trimmed by 3 bases and J by 2 bases, leaving 11 bases between them. Germline loops: CDR1 LNHDA, CDR2 SQIVND (reference sequence).

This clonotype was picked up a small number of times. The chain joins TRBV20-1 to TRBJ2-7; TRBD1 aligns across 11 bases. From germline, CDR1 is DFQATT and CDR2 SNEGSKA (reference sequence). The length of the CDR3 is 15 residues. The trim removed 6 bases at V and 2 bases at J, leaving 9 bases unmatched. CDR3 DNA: TGCAGTGCGAGATGGACAGGGGGCTCAACCTACGAGCAGTACTTC. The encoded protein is CSARWTGGSTYEQYF.

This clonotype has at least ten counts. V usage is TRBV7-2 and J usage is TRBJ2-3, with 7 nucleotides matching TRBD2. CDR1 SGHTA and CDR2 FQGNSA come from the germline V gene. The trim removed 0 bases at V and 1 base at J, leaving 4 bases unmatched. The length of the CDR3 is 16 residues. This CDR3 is CASSLAPAGGTDTQYF. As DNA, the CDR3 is TGTGCCAGCAGCTTAGCCCCCGCGGGGGGCACAGATACGCAGTATTTT.

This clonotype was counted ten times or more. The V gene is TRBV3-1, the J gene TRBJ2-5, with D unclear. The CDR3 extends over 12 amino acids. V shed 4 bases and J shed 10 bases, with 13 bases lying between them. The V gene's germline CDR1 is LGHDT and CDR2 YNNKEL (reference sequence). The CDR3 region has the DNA TGTGCCAGCAGCCTCCAGGAGAGTAGCCAGTACTTC. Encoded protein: CASSLQESSQYF.